This is a list of T cell receptor beta chains from one sample in a study of control samples from healthy donors and cancer patients. Data came from immunoSEQ multiplex PCR; TCRdb stores just in-frame clones and leaves some out. The data hold approximately 41,000 clones, with around 94% observed a single time. The sequencing input was blood. The receptors were gathered from a man between 60 and 70 years old in good health. The CDR3 runs from the conserved cysteine through the conserved F or W. D genes are given only for firm matches. Clone size is given for some rows only: seen once, a few or many times, or a class if the clone is expanded.

length	J	D	V	size	CDR3	DNA
17	TRBJ2-3	TRBD2	TRBV7-6	-	CASSLTPTSGSTDTQYF	TGTGCCAGCAGCTTAACCCCGACTAGCGGTAGCACAGATACGCAGTATTTT
15	TRBJ2-7	-	TRBV3-1/TRBV3-2	-	CASSLPGRGTGEQYF	TGTGCCAGCAGCCTCCCGGGGCGCGGGACCGGGGAGCAGTACTTC
16	TRBJ1-1	-	TRBV11-3	-	CASSLGSTGGNTEAFF	TGTGCCAGCAGCTTAGGAAGTACCGGCGGGAACACTGAAGCTTTCTTT
14	TRBJ2-2	TRBD1	TRBV25-1	-	CASSDPDRWGELFF	TGTGCCAGCAGTGACCCGGACAGGTGGGGGGAGCTGTTTTTT
12	TRBJ2-7	-	TRBV29-1	-	CSVGLNGYEQYF	TGCAGCGTTGGGCTAAACGGATACGAGCAGTACTTC
16	TRBJ2-2	TRBD1	TRBV19	-	CASSTGQAMNTGELFF	TGTGCCAGTAGTACAGGACAGGCCATGAACACCGGGGAGCTGTTTTTT
19	TRBJ2-3	TRBD2	TRBV9	-	CASSVGLAGELGSTDTQYF	TGTGCCAGCAGCGTAGGGCTAGCGGGAGAGTTAGGGAGCACAGATACGCAGTATTTT
14	TRBJ2-3	TRBD2	TRBV27	-	CASSLLAGVNTQYF	TGTGCCAGCAGTTTATTAGCGGGAGTTAATACGCAGTATTTT
14	TRBJ1-2	-	TRBV30	once	CAQSPSGGYYGYTF	TGTGCTCAGAGCCCTAGTGGGGGCTACTATGGCTACACCTTC
20	TRBJ1-5	TRBD1	TRBV6-2/TRBV6-3	-	CASSNGPWTGARYSNQPQHF	TGTGCCAGCAGCAACGGGCCCTGGACAGGGGCGAGGTATAGCAATCAGCCCCAGCATTTT
14	TRBJ2-1	-	TRBV19	-	CASNFQGSGNEQFF	TGTGCCAGTAACTTTCAGGGAAGTGGCAATGAGCAGTTCTTC
17	TRBJ2-5	TRBD2	TRBV5-1	once	CASSLEMAGGPQETQYF	TGCGCCAGCAGCTTGGAAATGGCGGGAGGGCCCCAAGAGACCCAGTACTTC
11	TRBJ2-5	-	TRBV7-6	-	CASSSQETQYF	TGTGCCAGCAGCTCCCAAGAGACCCAGTACTTC
15	TRBJ2-7	TRBD1	TRBV11-2	-	CASSLAGQQPYEQYF	TGTGCCAGCAGCTTAGCGGGACAGCAGCCCTACGAGCAGTACTTC
15	TRBJ2-7	-	TRBV11-2	-	CASSLTPPSSYEQYF	TGTGCCAGCAGCTTAACACCACCGAGCTCCTACGAGCAGTACTTC
15	TRBJ2-5	-	TRBV15	-	CATSRNRGVQETQYF	TGTGCCACCAGCAGAAATAGGGGAGTCCAAGAGACCCAGTACTTC
13	TRBJ1-2	TRBD1	TRBV30	-	CAWSEGQNYGYTF	TGTGCCTGGAGTGAGGGACAGAACTATGGCTACACCTTC
12	TRBJ1-1	-	TRBV21-1	-	CASSPDVAGAFF	TGTGCCAGCAGCCCCGACGTTGCCGGAGCTTTCTTT
13	TRBJ2-7	-	TRBV28	-	CASSGTPSYEQYF	TGTGCCAGCAGCGGGACACCTTCCTACGAGCAGTACTTC
14	TRBJ2-1	-	TRBV3-1/TRBV3-2	-	CASSLSDSGNEQFF	TGTGCCAGCAGCCTCTCGGACTCCGGGAATGAGCAGTTCTTC
18	TRBJ2-3	TRBD2	TRBV30	-	CAWSVGLTSGGSTDTQYF	TGTGCCTGGAGTGTAGGCCTGACTAGCGGGGGCAGCACAGATACGCAGTATTTT
15	TRBJ1-2	-	TRBV9	-	CASSVGSGGNYGYTF	TGTGCCAGCAGCGTAGGGTCGGGAGGGAACTATGGCTACACCTTC
15	TRBJ2-4	-	TRBV5-5	once	CASSRGDWAKNIQYF	TGTGCCAGCAGCCGCGGGGACTGGGCCAAAAACATTCAGTACTTC
14	TRBJ1-1	-	TRBV27	-	CASSLGAQNSAAFF	TGTGCCAGCAGTTTAGGGGCCCAAAACTCGGCAGCTTTCTTT
13	TRBJ2-5	-	TRBV19	-	CASRRGLEETQYF	TGTGCCAGTAGGCGTGGGTTGGAGGAGACCCAGTACTTC
19	TRBJ2-3	-	TRBV6-2/TRBV6-3	-	CASSFPPIRAPTETDTQYF	TGTGCCAGCAGTTTTCCCCCGATCAGGGCCCCAACGGAAACAGATACGCAGTATTTT
13	TRBJ1-1	-	TRBV9	-	CASSDHRDGEAFF	TGTGCCAGCAGCGATCATAGGGACGGTGAAGCTTTCTTT